What follows are 8 T cell receptor beta chains derived from one specimen sequenced in a study of T cell responses to AZD1222 COVID-19 vaccine. Here immunoSEQ multiplex PCR was the method, and the copy in TCRdb shows in-frame clones only, minus some. The sample holds approximately 94,000 clones; around nine tenths are singletons and the top ten take 15% to 20%. Source: peripheral blood, taken on day 0 of AZD1222 vaccination. These receptors were obtained from an adult in good health.

V is TRBV3-1 (or the pseudogene TRBV3-2) and J is TRBJ2-2; 10 bases match TRBD2. The V segment lost 9 bases and the J segment 6 bases; nucleotides outside the gene matches: 19. Germline V gene lookup returns CDR1 LGHDT and CDR2 YNNKEL (reference sequence). This CDR3 comprises 18 residues. This CDR3 is CARQAGGFLKVAAGELFF. As DNA, the CDR3 is TGTGCCAGGCAAGCGGGGGGGTTCTTAAAAGTCGCCGCCGGGGAGCTGTTTTTT.

The chain uses TRBV4-1 and TRBJ1-4; no definite D call. CDR1 is MGHRA, CDR2 YSYEKL, per germline. V lost 0 bases to trimming and J lost 9 bases, with 8 bases between them. The CDR3 has 13 amino acids. The CDR3 nucleotides read TGCGCCAGCAGCCAAGATCCGGGTCAAAAACTGTTTTTT. The encoded protein is CASSQDPGQKLFF.

This chain uses TRBV7-9 with TRBJ1-1; D uncertain. The V end lost 1 base, the J end lost 4 bases, and 13 bases lay between the germline ends. The CDR3 runs 15 residues. Germline assignment: CDR1 SEHNR and CDR2 FQNEAQ (reference sequence). The CDR3 region is CASSLDLRGGTEAFF. CDR3 DNA: TGTGCCAGCAGCTTAGATTTGCGGGGAGGCACTGAAGCTTTCTTT.

This sequence joins TRBV5-1 and TRBJ1-2; D gene unclear. Trimming removed 2 bases from V and 0 bases from J, with 5 bases in between. This CDR3 region has 13 residues. Looked up from germline, CDR1 is SGHRS and CDR2 is YFSETQ. This chain's CDR3 is CASSFRTNYGYTF. Written as DNA, the CDR3 is TGCGCCAGCAGCTTTCGAACTAACTATGGCTACACCTTC.

The CDR3 protein is CASRPGTADGYTF. In nucleotides, the CDR3 is TGTGCCAGCAGGCCTGGGACAGCCGACGGCTACACCTTC. The chain uses TRBV11-3 and TRBJ1-2; 7 nucleotides align to TRBD1. CDR1 is SGHNT and CDR2 is YENEEA in the germline V gene. The CDR3 totals 13 residues. Trimming at V came to 6 bases and at J to 8 bases, leaving 9 bases not matched to a gene.

This chain joins TRBV6-6 and TRBJ2-3; D possibly corresponds to TRBD1 (6 bases). Per germline, CDR1 MNHNY and CDR2 SVGAGI (reference sequence). The CDR3 spans 16 residues. Trimming left V 6 bases short and J 3 bases short, with 19 bases between. CDR3 protein: CASRTLQGLITDTQYF. The DNA of the CDR3 is TGTGCCAGCAGGACCCTACAGGGCTTAATTACAGATACGCAGTATTTT.

V and J are TRBV30 and TRBJ1-3; D remains unclear. Germline lookup yields CDR1 GTSNPN and CDR2 SVGIG (reference sequence). This CDR3 has 16 amino acids. V was cut by 0 bases and J by 2 bases, with 14 bases left in between. In nucleotides, the CDR3 is TGTGCCTGGAGTGTAGGTTCCTCGGCCACTGGAAACACCATATATTTT. This gives the protein CAWSVGSSATGNTIYF.

The genes are TRBV7-2 and TRBJ2-3; 7 nucleotides line up with TRBD2. From germline, CDR1 is SGHTA and CDR2 FQGNSA. Germline trimming cut 6 bases from V and 2 bases from J; bases unmatched to any gene: 8. The CDR3 totals 15 residues. CDR3 DNA sequence: TGTGCCAGCAGTTCACCCAGCGGGATCACAGATACGCAGTATTTT. Protein product: CASSSPSGITDTQYF.